Following are 18 T cell receptor beta chains from one sample sequenced in a study of T-cell memory formation after mild COVID-19. MiXCR was run by TCRdb on the 5' RACE reads, yielding one entry per CDR3 protein. Of 85,000 to 130,000 distinct CDR3 sequences listed, 17% are singletons. Sequenced input: PBMCs or a T cell subset sorted from them (not recorded which). The receptors derive from an adult woman who had mild COVID-19 (a few samples of this study predate the infection). Cell type and time point are not known.

The table lists this clonotype with a few counts. The genes are TRBV9 and TRBJ2-1; D is possibly TRBD1 (6 bases). This CDR3 is 17 amino acids long. V lost 3 bases and J 1 base, leaving 17 bases between the germline ends. Germline CDR1 and CDR2: SGDLS and YYNGEE. In DNA form, the CDR3 reads TGTGCCAGCAGCGACAGCCCGGACAGCCTTTCCTACAATGAGCAGTTCTTC. It codes for CASSDSPDSLSYNEQFF. Full variable domain (rest looked up from reference TRBV9 and TRBJ2-1): DSGVTQTPKHLITATGQRVTLRCSPRSGDLSVYWYQQSLDQGLQFLIQYYNGEERAKGNILERFSAQQFPDLHSELNLSSLELGDSALYFCASSDSPDSLSYNEQFFGPGTRLTVL.

This chain connects TRBV19 to TRBJ2-1, with 13 bases aligning to TRBD2. Germline V CDR1 and CDR2: LNHDA, SQIVND (reference sequence). V gave up 6 bases and J gave up 3 bases; unmatched junction bases: 11. The CDR3 runs to 18 residues. CDR3 region: CASRWGLAGPRGYNEQFF. In DNA form, the CDR3 reads TGTGCCAGTAGATGGGGACTAGCGGGACCCCGGGGCTACAATGAGCAGTTCTTC.

CDR3 loop: CSVQGGEQYF. CDR3 coding DNA: TGCAGCGTCCAGGGGGGCGAGCAGTACTTC. V and J are TRBV29-1 and TRBJ2-7; D perhaps matches TRBD1 (7 bases). Germline values: CDR1 SQVTM, CDR2 ANQGSEA. V was pared by 6 bases and J by 6 bases, with 9 bases between. CDR3 length: 10 amino acids.

The chain is built from TRBV9 and TRBJ2-5; TRBD2 is a possible D gene (6 bases). V gave up 0 bases and J gave up 5 bases, with 11 bases separating them. CDR1 is SGDLS, CDR2 YYNGEE, per germline. CDR3 size: 14 residues. CDR3 residues: CASSVAGERETQYF. As DNA, the CDR3 is TGTGCCAGCAGCGTAGCGGGGGAGAGGGAGACCCAGTACTTC.

CDR3 amino acids: CASLGQGRINEQFF. In DNA, the CDR3 is TGTGCCAGTCTGGGACAGGGGCGAATTAATGAGCAGTTCTTC. This chain links TRBV12-3 or TRBV12-4 with TRBJ2-1, with 10 positions matching TRBD1. The CDR3 loop spans 14 amino acids. Losses at the gene ends were 9 bases for V and 7 bases for J; bases not matched to a gene: 9.

The table lists this clonotype with a few counts. The genes are TRBV7-2 and TRBJ1-3; D not certain. The CDR3 sequence is 13 residues long. Germline V gene sequence: CDR1 SGHTA, CDR2 FQGNSA. Trimming removed 4 bases from V and 2 bases from J, with 6 bases in between. The DNA for the CDR3 is TGTGCCAGCAGCTCCGTCACTGGAAACACCATATATTTT. The encoded protein is CASSSVTGNTIYF.

This clonotype was detected a few times. This chain uses TRBV15 with TRBJ2-7, with D perhaps TRBD2 (5 bases). The CDR3 has 17 amino acids. The germline V gene has CDR1 LNHNV and CDR2 YYDKDF (reference sequence). V was pared by 0 bases and J by 3 bases, with 18 bases between. The chain's CDR3 is CATSRDSVGVGFYEQYF. In DNA form, the CDR3 reads TGTGCCACCAGCAGAGATTCGGTGGGAGTGGGGTTCTACGAGCAGTACTTC.

This clonotype was detected only a few times. This chain uses TRBV5-8 with TRBJ2-7; 13 positions agree with TRBD2. Germline V gene sequence: CDR1 SGHTS, CDR2 YDEGEE. J lost 4 bases, V lost 4 bases, and 5 bases had no gene match. This CDR3 spans 15 amino acids. The CDR3 region is CASSPWTSGGYEQYF. In DNA, the CDR3 is TGTGCCAGCAGCCCGTGGACTAGCGGGGGATACGAGCAGTACTTC.

This clonotype was detected a few times. The V gene is TRBV6-5, the J gene TRBJ2-7; D remains unclear. This CDR3 contains 13 residues. Germline V gene data show CDR1 as MNHEY and CDR2 as SVGAGI. Trimming cost V 8 bases and J 3 bases, with 14 bases left between them. The CDR3 DNA reads TGTGCCAGCGGACCCCGGCTCAGCTACGAGCAGTACTTC. Amino acids: CASGPRLSYEQYF.

This clonotype was observed a few times. V gene TRBV12-3 or TRBV12-4 combines with J gene TRBJ2-1, with 8 positions matching TRBD2. V lost 3 bases, J lost 8 bases, and 6 bases stayed unmatched. The CDR3 has 14 amino acids. The CDR3 DNA reads TGTGCCAGCAGTTTTACAAGCGGGGGCTATGAGCAGTTCTTC. The encoded protein is CASSFTSGGYEQFF.

The V and J genes are TRBV20-1 and TRBJ2-4; TRBD2 matches at 7 bases. Germline CDR1 reads DFQATT; CDR2 reads SNEGSKA (reference sequence). The V gene end was trimmed by 6 bases and the J gene end by 7 bases; junction bases not matched to a gene: 9. The CDR3 has 13 residues. CDR3 DNA sequence: TGCAGTGCCCTGACTAGCAAGGAGAACATTCAGTACTTC. This translates into CSALTSKENIQYF.

This clonotype was counted a few times. The chain links TRBV7-9 to TRBJ1-2, with D perhaps matching TRBD1 (6 bases). The CDR3 has 15 amino acids. Trimming removed 0 bases from V and 4 bases from J, with 12 bases in between. Germline V CDR1 and CDR2: SEHNR, FQNEAQ (reference sequence). The CDR3 coding sequence is TGTGCCAGCAGCTTAGCCACAGGACAGAGCTATGGCTACACCTTC. Its translation is CASSLATGQSYGYTF.

The chain has TRBV9 and TRBJ2-1; perhaps TRBD2 as D (5 bases). There are 14 residues in the CDR3. Trimming took off 4 bases at V and 8 bases at J, with 16 bases between the two ends. Germline lookup yields CDR1 SGDLS and CDR2 YYNGEE. CDR3 residues: CASSHGLTGDEQFF. Here the CDR3 DNA reads TGTGCCAGCAGCCATGGACTTACTGGGGATGAGCAGTTCTTC.

This clonotype was seen at least ten times. The J gene is TRBJ2-1, the V gene TRBV27; 12 bases are shared with TRBD2. V was clipped by 3 bases and J by 5 bases; unmatched bases: 8. Germline V gene lookup returns CDR1 MNHEY and CDR2 SMNVEV (reference sequence). The length of the CDR3 is 17 residues. In DNA, the CDR3 is TGTGCCAGCAGTTTGGGGCTAGCGGGAGGGTCGAACAATGAGCAGTTCTTC. Translation gives CASSLGLAGGSNNEQFF.

The gene calls are TRBV7-9 and TRBJ1-1; tentatively, D is TRBD1 (5 bases). CDR1 is SEHNR and CDR2 is FQNEAQ in the germline V gene (reference sequence). V lost 8 bases to trimming and J lost 9 bases, with 16 bases between them. This CDR3 contains 12 residues. The CDR3 loop reads CASGEDIPKAFF. CDR3 nucleotides: TGTGCCAGCGGAGAGGACATTCCCAAAGCTTTCTTT. Full variable domain (rest looked up from reference TRBV7-9 and TRBJ1-1): DTGVSQNPRHKITKRGQNVTFRCDPISEHNRLYWYRQTLGQGPEFLTYFQNEAQLEKSRLLSDRFSAERPKGSFSTLEIQRTEQGDSAMYLCASGEDIPKAFFGQGTRLTVV.

The chain recombines TRBV4-2 with TRBJ2-1; 7 bases match TRBD1. V dropped 4 bases and J dropped 2; count of bases not matched to a gene: 2. The CDR3 contains 14 residues. Looked up from germline, CDR1 is LGHNA and CDR2 is YNFKEQ. The CDR3 DNA follows: TGTGCCAGCAGCCTTCAGGGGGCCTACAATGAGCAGTTCTTC. This gives the protein CASSLQGAYNEQFF.

This clonotype was detected only a few times. The chain is built from TRBV19 and TRBJ2-7; 7 bases are a match to TRBD2. Germline CDR1 reads LNHDA; CDR2 reads SQIVND (reference sequence). V lost 7 bases to trimming and J lost 2 bases; unmatched junction nucleotides: 5. CDR3 length: 13 amino acids. The CDR3 sequence: CASNPSGTYEQYF. DNA of the CDR3: TGTGCCAGTAACCCTAGCGGAACCTACGAGCAGTACTTC.

The V and J genes are TRBV9 and TRBJ1-4; 9 bases match TRBD1. This CDR3 has 15 amino acids. CDR1 SGDLS and CDR2 YYNGEE come from the germline V gene. V trimming: 4 bases; J trimming: 7 bases; junction bases outside the gene matches: 8. CDR3 region: CASSTSTGGTEKLFF. CDR3 bases: TGTGCCAGCAGCACCTCGACAGGGGGGACTGAAAAACTGTTTTTT.